This TCR beta chain was documented in a study of shared clonotypes between healthy human individuals. The study, taken as a whole, reports: The naive CD4 repertoires of a handful of donors were compared, and about 5% of clonotypes were shared.

Naivety among CD8 cells was defined by CD45RO negativity and positive CCR7 selection, thereby excluding terminally differentiated effector memory CD45RA+ cells. The healthy adult donors were HIV-negative and reported no recent acute infections or vaccinations. Germline V gene sequence: CDR1 GTSNPN, CDR2 SVGIG (reference sequence). The CDR3 is made up of 13 amino acids. Trimming left V 2 bases short and J 1 base short, with 8 bases between. The sample holds one count of this clone. Its antigen is undetermined. Roughly 30,000 T cell genomes (approximately 180 ng DNA) went into each sorted-subset replicate. Method: immunoSEQ multiplex PCR; TCRdb's copy keeps in-frame clones and lacks some. The data contain fewer than 1 million clones, about 97% of them singletons.

The sample was naive CD8+ T cells sorted from blood. V and J are TRBV30 and TRBJ1-1; no reliable D call. The sequence derives from a young man in good health. The CDR3 DNA sequence: TGTGCCTGGAGTCCGGACCGGAACACTGAAGCTTTCTTT. It yields the protein CAWSPDRNTEAFF. The entire variable domain, with the rest obtained from reference TRBV30 and TRBJ1-1, is as follows: SQTIHQWPATLVQPVGSPLSLECTVEGTSNPNLYWYRQAAGRGLQLLFYSVGIGQISSEVPQNLSASRPQDRQFILSSKKLLLSDSGFYLCAWSPDRNTEAFFGQGTRLTVV.